This TCR beta chain stems from a study of radiotherapy plus CTLA-4 blockade in lung cancer. Patients in the study, people with chemo-refractory metastatic non-small-cell lung cancer, received focal radiation plus ipilimumab CTLA-4 blockade. As for this clone: Its target is not known.

Profiled with immunoSEQ multiplex PCR; TCRdb holds only in-frame clones, not every one. This sample has about 84,000 clones, with 55% to 75% found just once. Study-level findings and limits: Tumor-derived TCR clones expanded in blood after radiotherapy plus ipilimumab. The best prediction of response reportedly came from early blood T cell clone dynamics, with interferon-beta.

Germline trimming cut 5 bases from V and 4 bases from J; bases unmatched to any gene: 7. From germline, CDR1 is SGHKS and CDR2 YYEKEE (reference sequence). The CDR3 sequence is 15 residues long. The sequenced sample was peripheral blood, obtained from a patient treated with radiotherapy plus ipilimumab. The origin of this receptor is a human donor with non-small cell lung cancer that progressed on radiotherapy plus ipilimumab. The chain recombines TRBV5-5 with TRBJ1-5; 9 bases are shared with TRBD1. In DNA, the CDR3 is TGTGCCAGCAGTTACACAGGGGGCGGAAATCAGCCCCAGCATTTT. It encodes CASSYTGGGNQPQHF.